These T cell receptor beta chains were read from a single sample in a study of somatic mutations in cytotoxic T cells in rheumatoid arthritis. Produced via immunoSEQ multiplex PCR; TCRdb's table is partial and in-frame only. The data show about 26,000 clones, about four fifths seen once. The specimen sequenced was CD8+ T cells sorted from blood. Receptors were obtained from a man aged 50 to 59 in good health. Both conserved end residues are part of each CDR3. The D gene is left open where the match is weak.

d_call: -
j_call: TRBJ2-1
v_call: TRBV27
cdr3_nt: TGTGCCAGTTCCCTTTTGACGGGGAACAATGAGCAGTTCTTC
cdr3_aa: CASSLLTGNNEQFF

d_call: -
j_call: TRBJ2-5
v_call: TRBV4-1
cdr3_nt: TGCGCCAGCAGCCAAGGGTCGGGGGCTAGCGAGGAGACCCAGTACTTC
cdr3_aa: CASSQGSGASEETQYF

d_call: TRBD2
j_call: TRBJ2-2
v_call: TRBV10-3
cdr3_nt: TGTGCCATCAGTGAGTCGGGACTAGCCGCGGCGAACACCGGGGAGCTGTTTTTT
cdr3_aa: CAISESGLAAANTGELFF

d_call: -
j_call: TRBJ2-5
v_call: TRBV5-6
cdr3_nt: TGTGCCAGCAGCTGGTACCAAGAGACCCAGTACTTC
cdr3_aa: CASSWYQETQYF

d_call: -
j_call: TRBJ1-1
v_call: TRBV7-8
cdr3_nt: TGTGCCAGCAGCTTAGTCACAGGTACCACTGAAGCTTTCTTT
cdr3_aa: CASSLVTGTTEAFF

d_call: -
j_call: TRBJ1-5
v_call: TRBV7-2
cdr3_nt: TGTGCCAGCAGCTTAGGTTTATATCAGCCCCAGCATTTT
cdr3_aa: CASSLGLYQPQHF

d_call: -
j_call: TRBJ1-6
v_call: TRBV11-2
cdr3_nt: TGTGCCAGCAGCTTAGGGACTGCACCCCTCCACTTT
cdr3_aa: CASSLGTAPLHF

d_call: -
j_call: TRBJ2-7
v_call: TRBV7-9
cdr3_nt: TGTGCCAGCAGCCTCAGGGGTGGCGAGCAGTACTTC
cdr3_aa: CASSLRGGEQYF

d_call: -
j_call: TRBJ1-2
v_call: TRBV27
cdr3_nt: TGTGCCAGCAGTTTATCGAGGGGGGCTCATGGCTACACCTTC
cdr3_aa: CASSLSRGAHGYTF

d_call: TRBD2
j_call: TRBJ2-2
v_call: TRBV9
cdr3_nt: TGTGCCAGCAGCGATCCGGGACTAGCATTTACCGGGGAGCTGTTTTTT
cdr3_aa: CASSDPGLAFTGELFF

d_call: -
j_call: TRBJ2-3
v_call: TRBV9
cdr3_nt: TGTGCCAGCACCCCTACAGCGGCAGATACGCAGTATTTT
cdr3_aa: CASTPTAADTQYF

d_call: -
j_call: TRBJ2-3
v_call: TRBV27
cdr3_nt: TGTGCCAGCAGTTTAGGTTCCACAGATACGCAGTATTTT
cdr3_aa: CASSLGSTDTQYF

d_call: -
j_call: TRBJ2-1
v_call: TRBV30
cdr3_nt: TGTGCCTGGAGTCTCACAGGGCCCAATGAGCAGTTCTTC
cdr3_aa: CAWSLTGPNEQFF

d_call: -
j_call: TRBJ1-1
v_call: TRBV7-2
cdr3_nt: TGTGCCAGCACCCATTACCTACTTGCGAACACTGAAGCTTTCTTT
cdr3_aa: CASTHYLLANTEAFF